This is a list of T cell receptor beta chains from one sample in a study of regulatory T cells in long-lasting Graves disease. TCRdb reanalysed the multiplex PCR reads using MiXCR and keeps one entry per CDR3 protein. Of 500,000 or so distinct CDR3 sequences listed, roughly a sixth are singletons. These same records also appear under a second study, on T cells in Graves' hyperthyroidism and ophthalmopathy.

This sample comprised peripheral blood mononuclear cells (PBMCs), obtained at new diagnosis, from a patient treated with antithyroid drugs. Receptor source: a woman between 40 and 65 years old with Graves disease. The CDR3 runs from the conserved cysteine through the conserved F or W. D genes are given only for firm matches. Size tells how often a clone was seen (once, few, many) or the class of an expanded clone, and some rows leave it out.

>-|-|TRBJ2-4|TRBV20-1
CSTSRGGISAKNIQYF
TGCAGTACCTCAAGGGGGGGAATCTCGGCCAAAAACATTCAGTACTTC
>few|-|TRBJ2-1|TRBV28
CASNPVGGNEQFF
TGTGCCAGCAACCCTGTAGGAGGGAATGAGCAGTTCTTC
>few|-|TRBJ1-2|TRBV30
CAWSVQTYGYTF
TGTGCCTGGAGTGTACAAACCTATGGCTACACCTTC
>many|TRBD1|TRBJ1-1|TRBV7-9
CASSPGQDTRMNTEAFF
TGTGCCAGCAGCCCCGGACAGGACACCCGGATGAACACTGAAGCTTTCTTT
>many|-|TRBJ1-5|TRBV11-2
CASSLHPINQPQHF
TGTGCCAGCAGCTTACATCCCATTAATCAGCCCCAGCATTTT
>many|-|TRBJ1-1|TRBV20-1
CSARDSGTEAFF
TGCAGTGCTAGAGACTCGGGCACTGAAGCTTTCTTT
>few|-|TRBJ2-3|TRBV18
CASSPRPGTSVSTDTQYF
TGTGCCAGCTCACCACGCCCTGGGACATCCGTTAGCACAGATACGCAGTATTTT
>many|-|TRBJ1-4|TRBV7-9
CASSSGVNEKLFF
TGTGCCAGCAGCTCAGGGGTGAATGAAAAACTGTTTTTT
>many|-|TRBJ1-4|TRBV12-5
CASGLGSSGRLGEKLFF
TGTGCTAGTGGTTTGGGATCCTCGGGTCGATTGGGGGAAAAACTGTTTTTT
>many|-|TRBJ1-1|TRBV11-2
CASSSGARDRATEAFF
TGTGCCAGCAGCTCGGGGGCACGGGATAGGGCCACTGAAGCTTTCTTT
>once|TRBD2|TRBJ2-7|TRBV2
CASSISSGPLPPSREQYF
TGTGCCAGCAGTATCTCTAGCGGACCATTACCCCCCTCTCGGGAGCAGTACTTC
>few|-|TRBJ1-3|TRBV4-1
CASSQELSGNTIYF
TGCGCCAGCAGCCAAGAACTCTCTGGAAACACCATATATTTT
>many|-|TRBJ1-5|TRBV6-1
CASDRAGPNQPQHF
TGTGCCAGCGATCGGGCAGGGCCCAATCAGCCCCAGCATTTT
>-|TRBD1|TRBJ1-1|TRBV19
CASSITNVEGADSEAFF
TGTGCCAGTAGTATTACTAACGTTGAGGGGGCGGATTCTGAAGCTTTCTTT
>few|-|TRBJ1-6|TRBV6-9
CASSYSQHSYNSPLHF
TGTGCCAGCAGTTACTCCCAGCACAGCTATAATTCACCCCTCCACTTT
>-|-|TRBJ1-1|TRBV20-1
CSARPRAGLVPEAFF
TGCAGTGCTAGACCTCGGGCAGGGTTAGTTCCTGAAGCTTTCTTT
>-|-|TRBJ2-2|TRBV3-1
CASSLLAGTGELFF
TGTGCCAGCAGCCTCTTGGCAGGGACCGGGGAGCTGTTTTTT
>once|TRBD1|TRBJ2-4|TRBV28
CASSFGTVLAKNIQYF
TGTGCCAGCAGTTTTGGGACAGTTCTAGCCAAAAACATTCAGTACTTC
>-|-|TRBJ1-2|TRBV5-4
CASNEQGSNYGYTF
TGTGCCAGCAACGAACAGGGTTCTAACTATGGCTACACCTTC
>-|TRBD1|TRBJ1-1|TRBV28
CASRQGGQAFF
TGTGCCAGCAGGCAAGGGGGCCAAGCTTTCTTT
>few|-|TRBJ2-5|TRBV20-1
CSARMPGTQYF
TGCAGTGCTAGAATGCCGGGGACCCAGTACTTC
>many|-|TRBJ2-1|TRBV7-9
CASSAGVEQFF
TGTGCCAGCAGCGCAGGGGTTGAGCAGTTCTTC
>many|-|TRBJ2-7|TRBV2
CASGSSYEQYF
TGTGCCAGCGGTAGCTCCTACGAGCAGTACTTC
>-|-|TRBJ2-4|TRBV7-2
CASSPRGLPGVAKNIQYF
TGTGCCAGCAGCCCGAGGGGCCTGCCAGGTGTAGCCAAAAACATTCAGTACTTC
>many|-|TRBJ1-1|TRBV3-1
CASSQVQGDKAFF
TGTGCCAGCAGCCAAGTACAAGGGGACAAAGCTTTCTTT
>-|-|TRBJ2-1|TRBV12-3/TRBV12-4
CASRGDIDEQFF
TGTGCCAGCAGGGGGGATATCGATGAGCAGTTCTTC
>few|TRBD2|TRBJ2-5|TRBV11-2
CASRAGLAGGPRGTQYF
TGTGCCAGCAGGGCGGGACTAGCGGGGGGGCCCCGAGGGACCCAGTACTTC
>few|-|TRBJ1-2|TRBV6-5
CASSFKQGNYGYTF
TGTGCCAGCAGTTTCAAACAGGGAAACTATGGCTACACCTTC
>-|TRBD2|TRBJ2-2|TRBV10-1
CASSELAGDGELFF
TGCGCCAGCAGTGAACTAGCGGGGGACGGGGAGCTGTTTTTT
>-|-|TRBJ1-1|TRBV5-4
CASSLVSLTEAFF
TGTGCCAGCAGCTTGGTTTCCCTTACTGAAGCTTTCTTT